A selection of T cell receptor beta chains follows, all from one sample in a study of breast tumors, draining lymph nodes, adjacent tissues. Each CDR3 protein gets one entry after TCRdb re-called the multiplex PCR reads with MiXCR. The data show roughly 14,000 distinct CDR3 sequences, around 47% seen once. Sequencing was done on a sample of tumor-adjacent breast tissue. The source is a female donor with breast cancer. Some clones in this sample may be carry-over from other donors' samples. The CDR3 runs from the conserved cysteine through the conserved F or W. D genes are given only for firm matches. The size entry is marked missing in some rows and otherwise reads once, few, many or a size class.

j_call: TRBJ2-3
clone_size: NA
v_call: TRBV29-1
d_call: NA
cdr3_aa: CSVEDDQGTDTQYF
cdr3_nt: TGCAGCGTTGAAGACGACCAGGGGACAGATACGCAGTATTTT

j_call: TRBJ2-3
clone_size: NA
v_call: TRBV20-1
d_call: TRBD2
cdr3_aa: CSAMWTSGFTDTQYF
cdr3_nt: TGCAGTGCTATGTGGACTAGCGGGTTCACAGATACGCAGTATTTT

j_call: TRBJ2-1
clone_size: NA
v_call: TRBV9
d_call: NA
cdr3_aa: CASSVSGISYNEQFF
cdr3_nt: TGTGCCAGCAGCGTTAGTGGGATCTCCTACAATGAGCAGTTCTTC

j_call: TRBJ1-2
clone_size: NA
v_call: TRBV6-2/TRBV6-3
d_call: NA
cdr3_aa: CASSKQGVGTGYTF
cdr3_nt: TGTGCCAGCAGTAAACAGGGAGTTGGAACTGGCTACACCTTC

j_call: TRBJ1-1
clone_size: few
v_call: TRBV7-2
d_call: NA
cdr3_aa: CATRWGGNTEAFF
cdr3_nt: TGTGCCACCCGCTGGGGGGGGAACACTGAAGCTTTCTTT

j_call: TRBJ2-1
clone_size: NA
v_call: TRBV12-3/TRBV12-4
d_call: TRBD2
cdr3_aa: CASSIPLAANNEQLF
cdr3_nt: TGTGCCAGCAGTATTCCACTAGCGGCCAACAATGAGCAGCTCTTC

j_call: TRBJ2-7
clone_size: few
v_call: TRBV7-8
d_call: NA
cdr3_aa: CASSLAETETYEQYF
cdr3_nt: TGTGCCAGCAGCTTAGCGGAGACGGAGACCTACGAGCAGTACTTC

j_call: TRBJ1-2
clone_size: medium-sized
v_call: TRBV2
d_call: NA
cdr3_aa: CASSEAGGLTNYGYTF
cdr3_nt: TGTGCCAGCAGTGAAGCCGGGGGGTTGACTAACTATGGCTACACCTTC

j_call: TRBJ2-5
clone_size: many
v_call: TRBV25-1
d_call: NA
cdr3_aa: CASSEYSETQYF
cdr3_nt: TGTGCCAGCAGTGAATATAGTGAGACCCAGTACTTC

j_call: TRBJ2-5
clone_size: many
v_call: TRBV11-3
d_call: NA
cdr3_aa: CASSSWTKFQETQYF
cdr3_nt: TGTGCCAGCAGCAGTTGGACAAAATTCCAAGAGACCCAGTACTTC

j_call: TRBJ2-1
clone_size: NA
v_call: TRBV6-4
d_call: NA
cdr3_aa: CASSEGSDPSDEQFF
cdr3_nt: TGTGCCAGCAGTGAAGGGAGCGACCCGTCTGATGAGCAGTTCTTC

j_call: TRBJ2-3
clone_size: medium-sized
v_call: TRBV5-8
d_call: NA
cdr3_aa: CASSEESTDTQYF
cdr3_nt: TGTGCCAGCAGCGAGGAAAGCACAGATACGCAGTATTTT

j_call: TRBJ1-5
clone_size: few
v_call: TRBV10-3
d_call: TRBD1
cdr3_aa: CAISESRDSRNQPQHF
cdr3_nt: TGTGCCATCAGTGAGTCAAGGGACAGTCGAAATCAGCCCCAGCATTTT

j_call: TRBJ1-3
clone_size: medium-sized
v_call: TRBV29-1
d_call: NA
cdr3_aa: CSVEGVGNTIYF
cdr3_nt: TGCAGCGTTGAAGGGGTCGGAAACACCATATATTTT

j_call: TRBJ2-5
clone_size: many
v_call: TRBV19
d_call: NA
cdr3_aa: CASSIGGKETQYF
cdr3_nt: TGTGCCAGTAGTATAGGGGGCAAAGAGACCCAGTACTTC

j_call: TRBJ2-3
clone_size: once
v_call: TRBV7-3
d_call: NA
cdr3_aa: CASSLTGPDTQYF
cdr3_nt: TGTGCCAGCAGCTTAACGGGGCCAGATACGCAGTATTTT

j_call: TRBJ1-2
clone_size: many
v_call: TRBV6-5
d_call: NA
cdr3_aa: CASSLTGSLIYGYTF
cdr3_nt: TGTGCCAGCAGTTTAACAGGATCCCTCATCTATGGCTACACCTTC

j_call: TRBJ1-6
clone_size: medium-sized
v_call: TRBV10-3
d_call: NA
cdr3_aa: CAISPDRNNSPLHF
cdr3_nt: TGTGCCATCAGCCCGGACCGAAATAATTCACCCCTCCACTTT

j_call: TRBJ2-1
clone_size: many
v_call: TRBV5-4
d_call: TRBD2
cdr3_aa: CASSPVLAGGVYNEQFF
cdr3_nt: TGTGCCAGCAGCCCCGTGCTAGCGGGAGGGGTATACAATGAGCAGTTCTTC

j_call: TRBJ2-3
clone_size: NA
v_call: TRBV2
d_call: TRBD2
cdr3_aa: CASSIAGKSGNTQYF
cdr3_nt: TGTGCCAGCAGTATAGCGGGCAAAAGCGGGAATACGCAGTATTTT

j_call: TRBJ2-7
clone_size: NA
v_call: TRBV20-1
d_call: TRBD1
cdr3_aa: CSAEPRGRFSYEQYF
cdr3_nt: TGCAGTGCCGAACCCAGGGGGCGATTCTCCTACGAGCAGTACTTC

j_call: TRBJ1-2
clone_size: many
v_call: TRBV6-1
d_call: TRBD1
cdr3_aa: CASSDPGTGDGYTF
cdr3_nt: TGTGCCAGCAGTGATCCCGGGACAGGGGATGGCTACACCTTC

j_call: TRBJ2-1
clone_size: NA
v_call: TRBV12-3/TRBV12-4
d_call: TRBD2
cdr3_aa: CASTPAGGLSYNEQFF
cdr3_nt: TGTGCCAGCACCCCAGCGGGAGGCTTGTCCTACAATGAGCAGTTCTTC

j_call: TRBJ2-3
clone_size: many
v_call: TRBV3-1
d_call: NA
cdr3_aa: CASSQDSNRGGGVRTDTQYF
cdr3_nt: TGTGCCAGCAGCCAAGACAGTAACAGGGGGGGCGGGGTTCGTACAGATACGCAGTATTTT

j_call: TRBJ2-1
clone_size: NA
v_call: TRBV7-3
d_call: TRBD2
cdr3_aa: CASSLTAASGRNEQFF
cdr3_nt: TGTGCCAGCAGCTTAACAGCGGCTAGCGGGAGGAATGAGCAGTTCTTC

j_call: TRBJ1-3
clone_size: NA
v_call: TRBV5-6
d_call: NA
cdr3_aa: CASSISRASGNTIYF
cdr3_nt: TGTGCCAGCAGTATTTCAAGGGCGTCTGGAAACACCATATATTTT

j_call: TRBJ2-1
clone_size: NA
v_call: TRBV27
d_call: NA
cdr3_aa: CASRIGYNEQFF
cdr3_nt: TGTGCCAGCAGGATAGGGTACAATGAGCAGTTCTTC

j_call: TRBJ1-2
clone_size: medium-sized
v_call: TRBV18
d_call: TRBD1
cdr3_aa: CASSSGTGDYGYTF
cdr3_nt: TGTGCCAGCTCATCCGGGACAGGGGACTATGGCTACACCTTC

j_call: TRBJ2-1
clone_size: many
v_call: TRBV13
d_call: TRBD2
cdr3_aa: CASSLLGGGAGGEQFF
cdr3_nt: TGTGCCAGCAGCTTACTTGGCGGGGGGGCGGGCGGTGAGCAGTTCTTC

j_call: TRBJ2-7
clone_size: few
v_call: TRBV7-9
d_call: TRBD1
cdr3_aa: CASSPQRQGVYERYF
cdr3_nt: TGTGCCAGCAGCCCCCAGAGACAGGGGGTGTACGAGCGGTACTTC

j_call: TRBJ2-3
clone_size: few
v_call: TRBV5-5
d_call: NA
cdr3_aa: CASSGGPLGTDTQYF
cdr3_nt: TGTGCCAGCAGCGGGGGACCCCTCGGCACAGATACGCAGTATTTT

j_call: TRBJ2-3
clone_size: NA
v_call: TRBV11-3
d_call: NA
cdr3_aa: CASSLGTTTDTQYF
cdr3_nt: TGTGCCAGCAGCTTAGGTACGACCACAGATACGCAGTATTTT

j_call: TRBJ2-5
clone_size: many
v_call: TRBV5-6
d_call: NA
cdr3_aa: CASSWPGLVETQYF
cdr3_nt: TGTGCCAGCAGCTGGCCGGGACTGGTAGAGACCCAGTACTTC

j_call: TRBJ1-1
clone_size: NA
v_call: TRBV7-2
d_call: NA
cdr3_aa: CASSLGRANTEAFF
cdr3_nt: TGTGCCAGCAGCTTAGGTAGGGCTAACACTGAAGCTTTCTTT

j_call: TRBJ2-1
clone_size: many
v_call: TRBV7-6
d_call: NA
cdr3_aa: CASSITGYNEQFF
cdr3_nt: TGTGCCAGCAGCATAACAGGGTACAATGAGCAGTTCTTC